This TCR beta chain originates from a study of cytomegalovirus exposure and HLA in healthy donors. Study-level information: Among around 200 million T cells, an earlier analysis found 117 million unique TCR beta sequences.

A single count supports this clone. The antigen is undetermined. The CDR3 is 15 amino acids. Germline assignment: CDR1 SEHNR and CDR2 FQNEAQ (reference sequence). The ends lost 8 bases at V and 4 bases at J; junction bases unmatched: 13. Primers included in the PCR were 60 Vbeta and 13 Jbeta primers. Method: immunoSEQ multiplex PCR; TCRdb's copy keeps in-frame clones and lacks some. This table has about 160,000 clones, 70% to 90% appearing once. Study-wide results and limits: In a later analysis, HLA-C alleles had the fewest associated TCRs, DRB1 alleles the most.

This sequence joins TRBV7-9 and TRBJ1-2; TRBD1 agrees at 7 bases. The TCR comes from a woman aged 18-29 years in good health and CMV-seronegative. The sequenced sample consisted of PBMCs. The CDR3 is CASFNNEGAGYGYTF. In DNA form, the CDR3 reads TGTGCCAGCTTTAATAACGAGGGGGCAGGCTATGGCTACACCTTC. Using reference TRBV7-9 and TRBJ1-2 for the parts outside the CDR3, the full variable domain is DTGVSQNPRHKITKRGQNVTFRCDPISEHNRLYWYRQTLGQGPEFLTYFQNEAQLEKSRLLSDRFSAERPKGSFSTLEIQRTEQGDSAMYLCASFNNEGAGYGYTFGSGTRLTVV.